This TCR beta chain was found in a study of T-cell reconstitution after alpha-beta-depleted transplantation in children. Study-wide results and limits: The origin of high day-60 TCRbeta diversity in some patients lay in surviving recipient T cells and thymic progenitors. Several hundred expanded graft clones reportedly were the source of alpha-beta T cells about two months after transplant. A year post-transplant, T-cell counts and diversity derived mostly from newly produced T cells.

Preparation of the TCRbeta library was carried out with unique molecular identifiers. TCRdb re-called the PCR reads through MiXCR, storing one row per CDR3 protein. The sample lists hundreds of thousands of distinct CDR3 sequences, approximately 12% occurring once. This clonotype showed up many times. Antigen unknown. At one of its ends the junction is not consistent with the germline gene, which may arise from a read error. Germline V CDR1 and CDR2: SEHNR, FQNEAQ (reference sequence). The CDR3 length is 9 residues. This clonotype was sampled from a male patient younger than 18 who had a stem cell transplant for acute myeloid leukemia, so the T cells may come from the graft donor. The rearrangement joins TRBV7-9 to TRBJ2-7, with D possibly matching TRBD2 (6 bases). The sequenced sample was PBMCs, mostly from graft donor cells, obtained 360 days after TCRalphabeta/CD19-depleted stem cell transplant. The DNA for the CDR3 is TGTGCCAGCAGCCCCGGGGGAAACTTC. Amino acids: CASSPGGNF.